These 30 T cell receptor beta chains came from one sample sequenced in a study of breast tumors, draining lymph nodes, adjacent tissues (dated by TCRdb to 2016 to 2017). Lymph node samples were obtained from the axillary draining lymph nodes of breast cancer patients. The method was multiplex PCR. The instrument given in TCRdb is Illumina HiSeq 2000. TCRdb cleaned the public reads at Q25 with fastp, built clones with MiXCR and kept in-frame beta chains. Rows with a matching CDR3 protein are joined into one entry that keeps the most common DNA and genes. For this sample the table gives approximately 210,000 distinct CDR3 sequences, of which less than 40% were detected only once. The ten largest clonotypes hold 3% to 4% of the sample. Material for sequencing was axillary lymph node tissue. These receptors all come from a female donor with breast cancer. Some clones in this sample may be carry-over from other donors' samples.

Ten or more counts support this clonotype. This chain links TRBV11-2 with TRBJ1-5; 7 positions agree with TRBD1. The germline CDR1 and CDR2 sequences are SGHAT and FQNNGV. CDR3 length equals 15 residues. The trim removed 2 bases at V and 3 bases at J, leaving 4 bases unmatched. CDR3 loop: CASSLRGQDNQPQHF. CDR3 nucleotides: TGTGCCAGCAGCTTAAGGGGGCAGGACAATCAGCCCCAGCATTTT.

This clonotype was counted ten times or more. The chain couples TRBV29-1 to TRBJ2-1; 11 bases map to TRBD2. From germline, CDR1 is SQVTM and CDR2 ANQGSEA. The ends lost 4 bases at V and 12 bases at J; junction bases unmatched: 11. CDR3 length equals 14 residues. Here the CDR3 DNA reads TGCAGCGTTGCGGGACTAGCGGCGTCCGTTGGGCAGTTCTTC. It yields the protein CSVAGLAASVGQFF.

For the CDR3, the DNA is TGCAGTGCTCCTCACCGGGTGCTCAATCAGCCCCAGCATTTT. Its translation: CSAPHRVLNQPQHF. The chain links TRBV20-1 to TRBJ1-5; D remains unclear. This CDR3 has 14 amino acids. Germline CDR1 DFQATT, CDR2 SNEGSKA (reference sequence). V was cut by 5 bases and J by 3 bases, with 14 bases left in between.

This clonotype was picked up many times. The chain links TRBV19 to TRBJ2-1, with TRBD2 matching over 15 bases. The CDR3 has 18 residues. Trimming cost V 5 bases and J 2 bases; bases outside gene matches: 7. Germline V gene sequence: CDR1 LNHDA, CDR2 SQIVND (reference sequence). The CDR3 bases are TGTGCCAGTAGTTTCGGACTAGCGGGGGGGCCTGCCTACAATGAGCAGTTCTTC. This encodes CASSFGLAGGPAYNEQFF.

This clonotype was detected ten times or more. The chain is built from TRBV11-2 and TRBJ2-5; 8 nucleotides match TRBD1. Trimming took 5 bases from V and 4 from J; bases not matched to a gene: 6. Germline V gene sequence: CDR1 SGHAT, CDR2 FQNNGV. This CDR3 contains 14 residues. CDR3 nucleotide sequence: TGTGCCAGCAGCCCGAGGACAGGGTCAGAGACCCAGTACTTC. Translation gives CASSPRTGSETQYF.

Many counts were recorded for this clonotype. The rearrangement uses TRBV20-1 and TRBJ2-1; D uncertain. V was pared by 0 bases and J by 5 bases, with 14 bases between. This CDR3 has 15 amino acids. The germline CDR1 and CDR2 sequences are DFQATT and SNEGSKA (reference sequence). The CDR3 DNA reads TGCAGTGCTAGAGATTACGAGAATTGGAACAATGAGCAGTTCTTC. This sequence encodes CSARDYENWNNEQFF.

This clonotype was recorded at least ten times. The V and J genes are TRBV7-2 and TRBJ2-7, with 10 bases matching TRBD2. CDR1 SGHTA and CDR2 FQGNSA come from the germline V gene. Trimming took 4 bases from V and 3 from J; bases not matched to a gene: 3. The CDR3 has 14 residues. The CDR3 region has the DNA TGTGCCAGCAGCTCCCTAGCGGGGGTCTACGAGCAGTACTTC. Protein product: CASSSLAGVYEQYF.

About this clonotype: This clone may be a read error of a much larger clone one base away. CDR3 coding DNA: TGTGCCAGCAGTTTAAACGTAATGGGGGGATCCTTAAACTTC. Its translation is CASSLNVMGGSLNF. V and J are TRBV12-3 or TRBV12-4 and TRBJ2-1, with D perhaps matching TRBD2 (6 bases). This CDR3 has 14 amino acids.

At least ten counts were recorded for this clonotype. The chain combines TRBV10-3 with TRBJ2-5; D remains unclear. Looked up from germline, CDR1 is ENHRY and CDR2 is SYGVKD. The CDR3 is 15 residues long. Trimming removed 3 bases from V and 2 bases from J, with 13 bases in between. This chain's CDR3 is CAISEVRGQQETQYF. The CDR3 DNA is TGTGCCATCAGTGAAGTTCGAGGCCAACAAGAGACCCAGTACTTC.

Comments on this clonotype: It may be a read error: a sequence one base away is much more abundant. The chain recombines TRBV20-1 with TRBJ2-1, with 8 nucleotides matching TRBD1. Germline values: CDR1 DFQATT, CDR2 SNEGSKA (reference sequence). The CDR3 consists of 11 residues. CDR3 nucleotide sequence: TGCAGTGCCCAGGGGGCGAATGAGCAGTCCTTC. Translation gives CSAQGANEQSF.

V usage is TRBV19 and J usage is TRBJ2-5, with D possibly being TRBD2 (6 bases). V dropped 5 bases and J dropped 4 bases, with 11 bases sitting between them. Germline V lookup: CDR1 LNHDA, CDR2 SQIVND (reference sequence). The CDR3 is 13 amino acids. In nucleotides, the CDR3 is TGTGCCAGTAGTCAGATGGGGGGAGAGACCCAGTACTTC. Its protein product is CASSQMGGETQYF.

There are a few counts of this clonotype. The gene calls are TRBV18 and TRBJ1-2; D might be TRBD1 (5 bases). CDR1 is KGHSH and CDR2 is LQKENI in the germline V gene. This CDR3 comprises 18 residues. V gave up 1 base and J gave up 7 bases, with 25 bases separating them. CDR3 protein: CASSPQNFIIGDLGGYTF. The DNA for the CDR3 is TGTGCCAGCTCACCACAGAATTTTATCATAGGGGATCTCGGTGGCTACACCTTC.

Remarks on this clonotype: This sequence may be a read error, since a much larger clone differs from it by one base. CDR3 bases: TGCGCCAGCAGCCCCGTCAGGAGGTATACGCAGTATTTT. This encodes CASSPVRRYTQYF. V usage is TRBV5-1 and J usage is TRBJ2-3; a possible D gene is TRBD2 (5 bases). Germline loops: CDR1 SGHRS, CDR2 YFSETQ. This CDR3 has 13 amino acids. V shed 4 bases and J shed 7 bases, with 13 bases lying between them.

CDR3 sequence: CASSSQGGVYTF. The DNA for the CDR3 is TGTGCCAGCAGTTCACAGGGAGGGGTCTACACCTTC. This chain joins TRBV27 and TRBJ1-2, with D maybe TRBD1 (6 bases). V was trimmed by 4 bases and J by 10 bases, leaving 13 bases between them. The CDR3 consists of 12 residues. Looked up from germline, CDR1 is MNHEY and CDR2 is SMNVEV (reference sequence).

This clonotype was detected only a few times. The chain employs TRBV20-1 and TRBJ2-7; 8 bases line up with TRBD2. Trimming cost V 4 bases and J 3 bases; bases outside gene matches: 5. The germline V gene has CDR1 DFQATT and CDR2 SNEGSKA (reference sequence). The CDR3 runs 13 residues. The CDR3 region has the DNA TGCAGTGCTATCCCCAGCGGGGGCTACGAGCAGTACTTC. Encoded protein: CSAIPSGGYEQYF.

As concerns this clonotype: A much larger clone sits a single nucleotide away, making a read error possible. The rearrangement joins TRBV20-1 to TRBJ1-3; no clear D. The CDR3 runs to 15 residues. Germline V gene data show CDR1 as DFQATT and CDR2 as SNEGSKA (reference sequence). The CDR3 DNA reads as TGCAGTGTTAGACTCCGCGGTTTCTCTGGAAACACCATATATTTT. Amino acids: CSVRLRGFSGNTIYF.

V is TRBV7-9 and J is TRBJ1-6; 8 bases agree with TRBD1. From germline, CDR1 is SEHNR and CDR2 FQNEAQ (reference sequence). J was trimmed by 5 bases and V by 4 bases; bases with no gene match: 10. The CDR3 extends over 17 amino acids. CDR3 coding DNA: TGTGCCAGCAGCTCACCGCGCGCGACAGGGGATAATTCACCCCTCCACTTT. This gives the protein CASSSPRATGDNSPLHF.

This clonotype was counted many times. The rearrangement links TRBV20-1 to TRBJ1-2; a weak D match, TRBD1 (6 bases). V lost 6 bases and J 2 bases, leaving 19 bases between the germline ends. CDR1 is DFQATT and CDR2 is SNEGSKA in the germline V gene (reference sequence). CDR3 length equals 15 residues. Here the CDR3 reads CSARGGPGGNYGYTF. CDR3 in DNA: TGCAGTGCAAGGGGGGGCCCGGGAGGAAACTATGGCTACACCTTC.

The chain employs TRBV25-1 and TRBJ2-7; tentative D call: TRBD2 (5 bases). Germline CDR1 and CDR2: MGHDK and SYGVNS. This CDR3 comprises 14 residues. With 6 bases removed from V and 7 bases from J, the gap between germline ends came to 19 bases. CDR3 sequence reads: CASSVDAGLREQYF. Written as DNA, the CDR3 is TGTGCCAGCAGCGTTGATGCGGGTCTCCGGGAGCAGTACTTC.

This rearrangement joins TRBV7-6 to TRBJ2-7, with D tentatively TRBD1 (8 bases). The V and J ends lost 5 bases and 4 bases respectively, with 15 bases between them. Germline V gene sequence: CDR1 SGHVS, CDR2 FNYEAQ. This CDR3 contains 14 residues. CDR3 nucleotides: TGTGCCAGCAGCCTCGACAGGGGAGGGTACGAGCAGTACTTC. This gives the protein CASSLDRGGYEQYF.

This clonotype has ten or more counts. This chain joins TRBV2 and TRBJ2-2; D is unresolved. Germline CDR1 and CDR2: SNHLY and FYNNEI. The V and J ends lost 7 bases and 6 bases respectively, with 15 bases between them. The CDR3 is 14 amino acids. The CDR3 sequence is CASKSALDSGELFF. DNA for the CDR3: TGTGCCAGCAAATCCGCTTTGGATTCCGGGGAGCTGTTTTTT. Full variable domain (rest looked up from reference TRBV2 and TRBJ2-2): EPEVTQTPSHQVTQMGQEVILRCVPISNHLYFYWYRQILGQKVEFLVSFYNNEISEKSEIFDDQFSVERPDGSNFTLKIRSTKLEDSAMYFCASKSALDSGELFFGEGSRLTVL.

Many counts were recorded for this clonotype. The V call is TRBV6-1, the J call TRBJ2-1; D is undetermined. V lost 5 bases to trimming and J lost 7 bases, with 12 bases between them. Germline V gives CDR1 MNHNS, CDR2 SASEGT. This CDR3 contains 13 residues. The CDR3 reads CASSPGPLNEQFF. In nucleotides, the CDR3 is TGTGCCAGCAGTCCCGGTCCGTTAAATGAGCAGTTCTTC.

J is TRBJ1-5 and V is TRBV27, with D perhaps TRBD1 (5 bases). V was cut by 0 bases and J by 3 bases, with 6 bases left in between. This CDR3 region has 14 residues. In germline, CDR1 is MNHEY, CDR2 SMNVEV (reference sequence). As DNA, the CDR3 is TGTGCCAGCAGTTTATCGACAGACAATCAGCCCCAGCATTTT. The encoded protein is CASSLSTDNQPQHF.

This clonotype was observed a few times. One end of the junction does not line up with germline, which may come from a read error. V usage is TRBV5-1 and J usage is TRBJ1-4; D call uncertain. Germline CDR1 reads SGHRS; CDR2 reads YFSETQ. This CDR3 is built from 14 residues. CDR3 nucleotides: TGCGCCAGCAGCTTGTTAGCGGCTAATGACAAACTGTTTTTT. Its protein is CASSLLAANDKLFF.

The chain carries TRBV11-2 and TRBJ1-1, with TRBD1 as a possible D gene (6 bases). Germline CDR1 is SGHAT and CDR2 is FQNNGV. This CDR3 contains 16 residues. Deletions cut 5 bases from V and 2 bases from J, with 18 bases between. In nucleotides, the CDR3 is TGTGCCAGCAGCCCCCCGGGAGTCAGGGGCAACACTGAAGCTTTCTTT. It specifies CASSPPGVRGNTEAFF.

The chain recombines TRBV19 with TRBJ1-6; 9 positions match TRBD1. There are 13 residues in the CDR3. Germline assignment: CDR1 LNHDA and CDR2 SQIVND (reference sequence). CDR3 amino acids: CARDDRGSSPLHF. CDR3 coding DNA: TGTGCTAGAGATGACAGGGGGAGTTCACCCCTCCACTTT. Using reference TRBV19 and TRBJ1-6 for the parts outside the CDR3, the full variable domain is DGGITQSPKYLFRKEGQNVTLSCEQNLNHDAMYWYRQDPGQGLRLIYYSQIVNDFQKGDIAEGYSVSREKKESFPLTVTSAQKNPTAFYLCARDDRGSSPLHFGNGTRLTVT.

A word on this clonotype: Possible read error: a much larger clone is one base away. CDR3 protein: CSAIMGTDTPYF. In DNA, the CDR3 is TGCAGTGCTATTATGGGCACAGATACGCCGTATTTT. The J gene is TRBJ2-3, the V gene TRBV20-1; D is undetermined. This CDR3 has 12 amino acids. Per the germline V gene, CDR1 is DFQATT and CDR2 is SNEGSKA (reference sequence).

This clonotype was counted at least ten times. The chain employs TRBV20-1 and TRBJ2-2, with TRBD1 identical over 7 bases. J gave up 4 bases and V 5 bases, and 7 bases lay outside the gene matches. CDR3 length: 14 residues. The V gene's germline CDR1 is DFQATT and CDR2 SNEGSKA (reference sequence). The CDR3 bases are TGCAGTGCTCCCAGGGCAGGGGGCACCGGGGAGCTGTTTTTT. It specifies CSAPRAGGTGELFF.

This clonotype was counted ten times or more. The V gene is TRBV5-1, the J gene TRBJ2-2; D not resolved. The CDR3 covers 15 residues. Germline V lookup: CDR1 SGHRS, CDR2 YFSETQ. V was trimmed by 0 bases and J by 4 bases, leaving 10 bases between them. The CDR3 loop is CASSLGQPGTGELFF. As DNA, the CDR3 is TGCGCCAGCAGCTTGGGCCAACCGGGCACCGGGGAGCTGTTTTTT.

This clonotype occurred many times. The rearrangement joins TRBV10-3 to TRBJ1-6; D remains unclear. This CDR3 contains 14 residues. Germline assignment: CDR1 ENHRY and CDR2 SYGVKD. V gave up 3 bases and J gave up 6 bases, with 9 bases separating them. The CDR3 spells CAISEVEGNSPLHF. CDR3 DNA: TGTGCCATCAGTGAAGTGGAGGGTAATTCACCCCTCCACTTT.